The 23 T cell receptor beta chains listed next were all sequenced from one sample in a study of OX40 agonist ivuxolimab in advanced cancers. Assay: immunoSEQ multiplex PCR; the TCRdb copy retains only in-frame clones and omits some. The table lists 90,000 to 100,000 clones, about 96% of them singletons. The sample was CD4+ or CD8+ T cells sorted from blood, taken in a trial of the OX40 agonist ivuxolimab. The receptors here all came from an adult with an advanced solid tumor such as melanoma, head and neck, liver or kidney cancer.

The chain combines TRBV11-2 with TRBJ2-7; TRBD1 is a possible D gene (5 bases). With 3 bases removed from V and 2 bases from J, the gap between germline ends came to 11 bases. Germline values: CDR1 SGHAT, CDR2 FQNNGV. The length of the CDR3 is 14 residues. CDR3 residues: CASSFGTGPYEQYF. The CDR3 DNA is TGTGCCAGCAGCTTCGGCACAGGTCCCTACGAGCAGTACTTC.

This chain uses TRBV27 with TRBJ1-1; tentatively, D is TRBD1 (5 bases). V lost 6 bases, J lost 10 bases, and 9 bases lay in between. CDR1 and CDR2 from the germline V gene are MNHEY and SMNVEV (reference sequence). The CDR3 contains 10 residues. In nucleotides, the CDR3 is TGTGCCAGCAGAAGAAGGGGAGCTTTCTTT. It is translated as CASRRRGAFF.

V usage is TRBV5-5 and J usage is TRBJ2-3, with D possibly TRBD2 on 5 matching bases. V lost 7 bases to trimming and J lost 2 bases, with 17 bases between them. There are 15 residues in the CDR3. CDR1 and CDR2 from the germline V gene are SGHKS and YYEKEE (reference sequence). CDR3 region: CASSTYGELTDTQYF. CDR3 DNA: TGTGCCAGCTCTACTTACGGGGAACTCACAGATACGCAGTATTTT. The full variable domain, completed using reference TRBV5-5 and TRBJ2-3, is DAGVTQSPTHLIKTRGQQVTLRCSPISGHKSVSWYQQVLGQGPQFIFQYYEKEERGRGNFPDRFSARQFPNYSSELNVNALLLGDSALYLCASSTYGELTDTQYFGPGTRLTVL.

CDR3 nucleotide sequence: TGTGCTAGTGGTTTGGGGGTCCAGGGCCAGGATGAAGCTTTCTTT. This translates into CASGLGVQGQDEAFF. This chain joins TRBV12-5 and TRBJ1-1; possible D gene TRBD1, 5 bases. CDR3 length: 15 amino acids. Germline V gives CDR1 LGHNT, CDR2 FRNRAP. The V gene lost 1 base and the J gene lost 7 bases, with 16 bases spanning the gap.

The V gene is TRBV27, the J gene TRBJ2-7; no definite D call. Deletions cut 3 bases from V and 4 bases from J, with 10 bases between. Germline V gene lookup returns CDR1 MNHEY and CDR2 SMNVEV (reference sequence). CDR3 length equals 13 residues. The CDR3 region has the DNA TGTGCCAGCAGTTTGACCGCTGAATACGAGCAGTACTTC. Protein sequence: CASSLTAEYEQYF.

V and J are TRBV7-2 and TRBJ2-1; D gene ambiguous. Germline loops: CDR1 SGHTA, CDR2 FQGNSA. CDR3 length: 13 residues. Between the trimmed V and J ends, which lost 4 bases and 6 bases, there was a span of 10 bases. CDR3 sequence reads: CASSSETRNEQFF. Here the CDR3 DNA reads TGTGCCAGCAGCTCGGAGACTCGCAATGAGCAGTTCTTC.

CDR3 amino acids: CASSPWREEFEQFF. The CDR3, as DNA: TGTGCCAGCAGTCCTTGGCGGGAGGAGTTTGAGCAGTTCTTC. V usage is TRBV6-5 and J usage is TRBJ2-1; TRBD2 matches 8 bases. CDR3 length equals 14 residues. Per germline, CDR1 MNHEY and CDR2 SVGAGI. V shed 5 bases and J 9 bases; nucleotides not matched to a gene: 9.

Written as DNA, the CDR3 is TGTGCCAGCAGTTCCGGACTAGTTTTTTACGAGCAGTACTTC. This sequence encodes CASSSGLVFYEQYF. The rearrangement uses TRBV27 and TRBJ2-7, with 7 bases matching TRBD2. Germline assignment: CDR1 MNHEY and CDR2 SMNVEV (reference sequence). With V trimmed by 4 bases and J by 4 bases, 7 bases remained unmatched. This CDR3 region has 14 residues.

This chain joins TRBV4-3 and TRBJ2-2, with TRBD2 matching 9 bases. Germline values: CDR1 LGHNA, CDR2 YSLEER. The CDR3 loop spans 16 amino acids. V shed 3 bases and J 7 bases; nucleotides not matched to a gene: 9. CDR3 nucleotides: TGCGCCAGCAGCCAGCGACTAGCGGAGGGGGGCGGGGAGCTGTTTTTT. Its translation: CASSQRLAEGGGELFF.

J is TRBJ2-1 and V is TRBV7-9, with D tentatively TRBD1 (5 bases). The ends were cut back, 0 bases at V and 3 bases at J, with 12 bases in the middle. The V gene's germline CDR1 is SEHNR and CDR2 FQNEAQ (reference sequence). The CDR3 totals 16 residues. Here the CDR3 DNA reads TGTGCCAGCAGCTTAGCCCCAGGGATAGACTACAATGAGCAGTTCTTC. Its protein is CASSLAPGIDYNEQFF.

The chain is built from TRBV5-6 and TRBJ1-1; D unresolved. The CDR3 extends over 14 amino acids. Germline V gene lookup returns CDR1 SGHDT and CDR2 YYEEEE. Between the trimmed V and J ends, which lost 4 bases and 1 base, there was a span of 11 bases. The CDR3 region has the DNA TGTGCCAGCAGCGGGAGTTGGGAGAACACTGAAGCTTTCTTT. Translation: CASSGSWENTEAFF.

The chain has TRBV14 and TRBJ1-3; 8 bases match TRBD1. This CDR3 region has 16 residues. J gave up 0 bases and V 2 bases, and 3 bases lay outside the gene matches. Germline V gene sequence: CDR1 SGHDN, CDR2 FVKESK. CDR3 sequence reads: CASSQPGGGSGNTIYF. For the CDR3, the DNA is TGTGCCAGCAGCCAACCAGGGGGCGGCTCTGGAAACACCATATATTTT.

The V call is TRBV6-6, the J call TRBJ1-5; a possible D gene is TRBD1 (5 bases). The CDR3 runs to 16 residues. CDR1 is MNHNY and CDR2 is SVGAGI in the germline V gene (reference sequence). V lost 2 bases, J lost 2 bases, and 13 bases lay in between. CDR3 protein: CASSYAGGFGNQPQHF. The CDR3 nucleotides read TGTGCCAGCAGTTACGCCGGGGGGTTTGGCAATCAGCCCCAGCATTTT.

This chain joins TRBV2 and TRBJ2-7; no clear D. Germline lookup yields CDR1 SNHLY and CDR2 FYNNEI. Deletions cut 4 bases from V and 0 bases from J, with 7 bases between. This CDR3 is 13 amino acids long. CDR3 coding DNA: TGTGCCAGCAGTGGGCGGAACTCCTACGAGCAGTACTTC. Its protein is CASSGRNSYEQYF.

The V and J genes are TRBV7-6 and TRBJ1-4, with D possibly matching TRBD1 (6 bases). V was clipped by 1 base and J by 2 bases, with 17 bases between them. The germline V gene has CDR1 SGHVS and CDR2 FNYEAQ. CDR3 size: 18 residues. CDR3 nucleotide sequence: TGTGCCAGCAGCTTAGACTGGACAGTGGGGGGCACTAATGAAAAACTGTTTTTT. Translated: CASSLDWTVGGTNEKLFF.

The chain carries TRBV6-1 and TRBJ2-3; D is uncertain. V lost 6 bases and J 2 bases, leaving 15 bases between the germline ends. This CDR3 is 15 amino acids long. Germline V gene sequence: CDR1 MNHNS, CDR2 SASEGT. The CDR3 DNA sequence: TGTGCCAGCAGCGACGGGCAAAGGTTCACAGATACGCAGTATTTT. Protein: CASSDGQRFTDTQYF.

V gene TRBV18 combines with J gene TRBJ1-2; D unclear. The germline V and J ends were trimmed by 3 bases and 4 bases, with 15 bases remaining between them. This CDR3 is built from 15 residues. CDR1 is KGHSH, CDR2 LQKENI, per germline. Here the CDR3 reads CASSPLGGEGYGYTF. In nucleotides, the CDR3 is TGTGCCAGCTCACCTTTGGGCGGAGAGGGCTATGGCTACACCTTC.

V is TRBV7-7 and J is TRBJ1-1; D gene ambiguous. This CDR3 comprises 13 residues. The germline V gene has CDR1 SSHAT and CDR2 FNYEAQ (reference sequence). V shed 4 bases and J shed 2 bases, with 8 bases lying between them. The CDR3 sequence is CASSSSVNTEAFF. The CDR3 DNA reads TGTGCCAGCAGCTCATCCGTCAACACTGAAGCTTTCTTT.

The chain recombines TRBV28 with TRBJ1-6; D unclear. The germline gives CDR1 MDHEN, CDR2 SYDVKM. The V and J ends lost 1 base and 8 bases respectively, with 12 bases between them. This CDR3 has 15 residues. The CDR3 DNA sequence: TGTGCCAGCAGTTTATCAGCGGCGATCGATTCACCCCTCCACTTT. It codes for CASSLSAAIDSPLHF.

The chain combines TRBV27 with TRBJ2-1; D unresolved. The CDR3 runs 13 residues. Trimming removed 5 bases at V and 3 bases at J, with 8 bases between. CDR1 is MNHEY and CDR2 is SMNVEV in the germline V gene (reference sequence). CDR3 sequence reads: CASSATYYNEQFF. CDR3 DNA: TGTGCCAGCAGTGCCACTTACTACAATGAGCAGTTCTTC.

The chain joins TRBV15 to TRBJ2-5, with a possible D match to TRBD1 (5 bases). V was shortened by 0 bases and J by 2 bases, with 10 bases between the two germline ends. Germline values: CDR1 LNHNV, CDR2 YYDKDF (reference sequence). The CDR3 has 15 amino acids. The CDR3 here is CATSRDKQVQETQYF. The CDR3 DNA reads TGTGCCACCAGCAGAGATAAACAGGTACAAGAGACCCAGTACTTC.

The rearrangement uses TRBV4-3 and TRBJ2-7; D may match TRBD1 or TRBD2 (5 bases each). Looked up from germline, CDR1 is LGHNA and CDR2 is YSLEER. Trimming pared 3 bases from V and 7 bases from J, leaving 19 bases between. This CDR3 is built from 15 residues. CDR3 coding DNA: TGCGCCAGCAGCCAGCTCCACAACGGGGCCGGGGAGCAGTACTTC. It specifies CASSQLHNGAGEQYF.

The genes are TRBV19 and TRBJ1-2; D is uncertain. This CDR3 has 15 amino acids. Trimming pared 4 bases from V and 10 bases from J, leaving 22 bases between. Germline CDR1 and CDR2: LNHDA and SQIVND (reference sequence). CDR3 amino acids: CASSTPPIDNGDYTF. Written as DNA, the CDR3 is TGTGCCAGTAGTACCCCCCCCATTGACAACGGGGACTACACCTTC.